This TCR beta chain originates from a study of monozygotic twins with inflammatory bowel disease. Findings and limits, study-wide: Those with IBD had lower TCRbeta diversity (inverse Simpson) than their healthy co-twins did. Telling different T cell subtypes apart from each other was not possible.

Donors each gave roughly 2.5 ml of blood. The CDR3 is 15 residues long. Germline V CDR1 and CDR2: SNHLY, FYNNEI. A note on this clonotype: The antigen remains unidentified.

The RNA usage for each TCR library was roughly 3.5 ug of total RNA. TCRdb reprocessed the 5' RACE reads and reports one entry per CDR3 protein, with no DNA. Its clone listing holds 400,000 or so distinct CDR3 sequences. This sequence originates from a human donor with ulcerative colitis or Crohn's disease, or a healthy co-twin of an affected twin (not recorded which). Input material: blood. The gene calls are TRBV2 and TRBJ2-2; TCRdb proposes TRBD2, but this gene call is untestable without DNA. The CDR3 loop reads CASSRLAGDPGELFF.